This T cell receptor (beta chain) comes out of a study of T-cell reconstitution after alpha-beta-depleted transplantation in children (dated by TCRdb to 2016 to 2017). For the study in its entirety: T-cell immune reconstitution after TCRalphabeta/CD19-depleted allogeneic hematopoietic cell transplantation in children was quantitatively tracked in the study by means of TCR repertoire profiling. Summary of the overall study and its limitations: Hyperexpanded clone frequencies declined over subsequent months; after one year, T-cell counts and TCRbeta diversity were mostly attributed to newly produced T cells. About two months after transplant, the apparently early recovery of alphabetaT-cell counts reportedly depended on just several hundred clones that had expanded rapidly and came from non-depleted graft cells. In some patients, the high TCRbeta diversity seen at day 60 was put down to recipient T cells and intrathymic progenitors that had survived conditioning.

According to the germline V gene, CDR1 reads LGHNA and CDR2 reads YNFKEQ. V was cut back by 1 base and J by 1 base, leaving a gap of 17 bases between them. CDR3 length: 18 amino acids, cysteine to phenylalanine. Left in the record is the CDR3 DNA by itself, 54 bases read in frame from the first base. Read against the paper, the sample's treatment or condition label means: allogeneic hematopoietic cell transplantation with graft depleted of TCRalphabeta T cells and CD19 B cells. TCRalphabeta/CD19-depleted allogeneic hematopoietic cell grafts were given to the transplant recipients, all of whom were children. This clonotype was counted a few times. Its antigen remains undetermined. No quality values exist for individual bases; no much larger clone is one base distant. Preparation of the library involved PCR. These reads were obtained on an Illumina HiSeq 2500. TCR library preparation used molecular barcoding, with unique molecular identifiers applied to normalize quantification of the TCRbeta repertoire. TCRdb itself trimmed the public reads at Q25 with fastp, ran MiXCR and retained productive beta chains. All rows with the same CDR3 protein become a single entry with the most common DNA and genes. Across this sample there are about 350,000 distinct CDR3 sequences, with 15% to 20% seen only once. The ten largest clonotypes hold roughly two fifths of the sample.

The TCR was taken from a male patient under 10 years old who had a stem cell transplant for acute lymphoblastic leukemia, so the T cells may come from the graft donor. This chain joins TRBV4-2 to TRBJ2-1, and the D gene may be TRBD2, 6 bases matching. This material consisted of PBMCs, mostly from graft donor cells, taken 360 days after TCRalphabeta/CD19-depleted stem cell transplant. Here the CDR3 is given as CASSQVGIGSGSYNEQFF. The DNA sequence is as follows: TGTGCCAGCAGCCAAGTAGGGATCGGGAGTGGATCCTACAATGAGCAGTTCTTC.